This T cell receptor (beta chain) was recovered during a study of blood T cell repertoires in COVID-19. Turning to the study itself: The United States, Italy and Spain supplied acute and convalescent COVID-19 samples.

Source study methods: For nucleated cells, counts were estimated from reference gene primer amplification. Profiling relied on immunoSEQ multiplex PCR, and the TCRdb table lists in-frame clones only, not all of them. The DNA gave D and trimming, while V, J and clone size come from that table. The sample lists roughly 240,000 clones, more than 70% occurring once. The CDR3 has 19 residues. Germline V CDR1 and CDR2: SGHDN, FVKESK. The junction had 18 bases not matched to a gene; V was cut back by 4 bases and J by 6 bases. Everyone who took part was roughly 18 to 90 years old, and they came from roughly 25 US areas. Membership in each cohort depended on participant-reported clinical history.

V is TRBV14 and J is TRBJ1-4, with 9 bases lining up with TRBD1. The TCR was taken from a woman aged 45 to 65 who had recovered from COVID-19. The sequencing input was PBMCs or T cells enriched from blood (not recorded which). DNA for the CDR3: TGTGCCAGCAGCCCACTTATCTCCCGGACAGGGGTTTTTTATGAAAAACTGTTTTTT. Translation gives CASSPLISRTGVFYEKLFF.